This T cell receptor (beta chain) stems from a study of CD4 T cells in relation to SARS-CoV-2 and coronaviruses. V shed 5 bases, J shed 8 bases, and the junction held 11 bases outside the gene matches. Per germline, CDR1 SGHVS and CDR2 FQNEAQ. The CDR3 totals 14 residues. On this clone itself: What it binds is not known.

Before the COVID-19 pandemic, during about 2011-2019, CD4+ T cells were taken from unexposed donors. After around nine days of culture, CD4+ T cells were isolated. Cells permitting, SARS-CoV-2 S/N and four cold-coronavirus spikes were tested on unexposed-donor CD4+ T cells. Using immunoSEQ multiplex PCR, the repertoire was profiled, and TCRdb retains in-frame clones only, with some absent. The profile shows approximately 24,000 clones, roughly 71% of them singletons. The clonotype originates from a human donor in good health. The rearrangement uses TRBV7-8 and TRBJ1-1; 7 positions agree with TRBD1. What was sequenced was CD4+ T cells from PBMCs, cultured in vitro. The CDR3 protein is CASSIDRAGREAFF. CDR3 DNA sequence: TGTGCCAGCAGCATAGACAGGGCCGGTCGGGAAGCTTTCTTT.